This T cell receptor beta chain is from a study of cytomegalovirus exposure and HLA in healthy donors (TCRdb year 2017). About the investigation overall: In an earlier analysis of around 540 of the donors, approximately 260 Gb of sequence data and some 100 million unique TCR beta sequences from about 190 million T cells were reported. The study aimed to test whether cataloging public T cell receptors could reveal signatures of past pathogen exposure. In the later analysis, no new phenotypic data were used to find candidate immune exposures; instead, reliance was placed on TCR beta sequences and their occurrence across donors. Alongside the repertoire data, information on donor age, sex, ethnicity and CMV serostatus was compiled. Class I and class II HLA loci were covered by the typing at four-digit resolution. Along with the 666-subject first cohort, a separate validation cohort of over a hundred different subjects was used. All discovery cohort repertoires had been generated on a single sequencing platform. Typing coverage differed by locus: A, B, C, DRB1 and DQB1 were typed in roughly 620-640 donors, DQA1 in 500 to 550, DPA1 in 606, and DPB1 in approximately 450. In a later analysis, previously published TCR beta repertoires from about 670 donors were re-analyzed and high-resolution HLA genotyping was added so that TCR occurrence patterns could be studied. An early release that covered about 600 HLA-typed donors contained 300 to 350 gigabases of sequencing data and some 87 million unique TCR sequences. Several DR-DQ haplotypes were handled as single units for association and clustering because linkage in the cohort was strong. The T cell repertoires of several hundred subjects were profiled by immunosequencing and related to cytomegalovirus serostatus. In an earlier analysis of over 550 of the donors, high-throughput TCR beta sequencing was used to judge whether each TCR beta V gene segment behaved as functional or pseudogenic. The study combined high-throughput TCR immunosequencing, statistical association of individual TCRs with disease status, and machine learning to predict cytomegalovirus infection status. Across about 370 genotyped donors of the cohort, an average of roughly 230,000 unique TCR beta nucleotide sequences per donor were sequenced, and 15% to 20% of those sequences were non-productive. Genome-wide SNP genotypes for about 65% of the 666 donors were used in a later genetic analysis, which treated that subset as a discovery cohort. The genetic ancestry cluster associated with self-reported Caucasian donors included 65% to 90% of the roughly 400 genotyped donors.

The cohort consisted of hundreds of healthy bone marrow donors. At the time of sampling, every cohort member was nominally healthy, though immune exposures that went unrecorded were likely present. The donor was CMV seropositive and belonged to the group of 270 or so seropositive cohort members. Each donor provided a peripheral blood sample, and peripheral blood mononuclear cells were used for TCR beta sequencing. Genomic DNA was extracted from the blood cell samples with the Qiagen DNeasy Blood Extraction Kit. Library construction relied on the immunoSEQ multiplex PCR assay. A mixture of 60 forward primers for TCR Vbeta segments and 13 reverse primers for TCR Jbeta segments was used in the multiplex PCR. The CDR3 region of rearranged TCR beta genes was amplified from genomic DNA by a multiplex PCR assay. On the Illumina HiSeq System, the amplified TCR beta libraries were sequenced as 87-base-pair reads. Concerning the study's data processing: A later analysis tallied approximately 87 million unique TCR beta chains across the 610 or so repertoires, and some 10 million of those chains were shared by two or more donors. To remove PCR and sequencing errors, raw reads were error-corrected and collapsed into unique sequences using a nearest-neighbor algorithm that merged closely related sequences. Alignment of CDR3 sequences to IMGT reference sequences was used to assign V, D and J gene segments. For a sequence to be retained, at least a six-nucleotide match to both a V gene segment and a J gene segment was required. Rearrangements were called productive when the CDR3 lacked stop codons and stayed in frame with V and J; all others were non-productive. Following IMGT convention, CDR3 was defined as the stretch from the second conserved V-encoded cysteine to the conserved J-encoded phenylalanine. In an earlier analysis of roughly 610 of the donors, sequences lacking an unambiguous match to a single V gene segment were excluded. An earlier analysis of over 450 of the donors classified V segments as functional when productive rearrangements were above 56.7% and as segregating when the standard deviation between donors was above 5%. A statistical classification framework was developed to diagnose cytomegalovirus status using the catalog of TCR beta chain sequences. In a later analysis, TCR nucleotide sequences were compared against IMGT/GENE-DB human TR gene sequences so that V and J genes could be assigned. Using the TCRdist pipeline, a later analysis assigned CDR3 sequences along with most-parsimonious VDJ recombination scenarios. In a later analysis, each TCR beta chain was defined by its CDR3 amino acid sequence together with its V-gene family, and reads without a unique V-gene family were excluded. In a later analysis, around 650 highly shared, low-generation-probability nucleotide sequences were removed to address suspected cross-contamination and a sequencing artifact. For each public chain, a later analysis derived a clonal expansion index from normalized ranks of inferred template counts within each repertoire. A later analysis computed generation probabilities with a VDJ recombination model fitted to out-of-frame rearrangements, and checked the results against IGoR. A later analysis scored TCR-TCR, TCR-HLA and TCR-CMV co-occurrence with hypergeometric tests, applying a repertoire-size bias correction to TCR pairs. A later analysis estimated false discovery rates by permuting HLA or CMV assignments 20 times. A later analysis grouped co-occurring TCRs with DBSCAN, adding TCRdist sequence similarity when clustering within HLA-allele-positive subsets. Repertoires with fewer than 30,000 or more than 120,000 public chains, plus five repertoires with anomalous nucleotide sharing, were excluded from co-occurrence clustering. As stored in TCRdb, this immuneACCESS dataset retains in-frame rearrangements with V and J assigned. A fraction of the clones does not appear; measured against another copy, unresolved V genes explain less than half of the discrepancy, and the remainder lacks a known reason. V and J calls and clone size are given by that table; D and trimming were obtained from the DNA. This sample's listing comprises 200,000 or so clones. About 1% of the sample is taken by the ten largest.

Beyond this particular receptor, the publication reports: The sequencing pipeline was judged likely to have produced a cluster of highly shared sequence variants as a technical artifact. Strong co-occurrence of HLA alleles, especially DR and DQ, made assigning TCR associations to individual alleles difficult. Some IMGT-functional V segments, including TRBV6-2 and TRBV6-3, could not be told apart with the 87-base-pair reads, so those segments were excluded. According to a later analysis, parvovirus B19, influenza, CMV and Epstein-Barr virus appeared linked to several top co-occurrence clusters. This cohort had only TCR beta chains sequenced, and the lack of alpha or paired-chain data limited which features could be detected. A few of the identified cytomegalovirus-associated TCR beta chains were confirmed in vitro to be specific for cytomegalovirus antigens. The study listed approximately 150 TCR beta chains as associated with cytomegalovirus. A later analysis found that most CMV-associated TCR beta chains appeared HLA-restricted, with HLA associations seemingly driven largely by CMV exposure. A further reported finding was that TCR beta sequences accurately predicted the HLA-A and HLA-B alleles for most subjects in the first cohort. Because counts were too low, some 17 rarely observed V segments, including chromosome 9 orphons, were excluded from the earlier analysis of 587 of the donors. In a later analysis, the rate of TCR association differed among HLA loci, with DRB1 alleles having the most associated TCRs and HLA-C alleles having the fewest. A later genetic analysis associated a missense DCLRE1C variant with V-gene and J-gene trimming of TCR beta chains, and an independent cohort replicated the association. Presence/absence analyses assumed roughly uniform sequencing depth across donors, an assumption that may not hold. While some public TCRs were present in many individuals, most TCR sequences turned up only very rarely across donors. The classifier was reported to diagnose cytomegalovirus status with high specificity and sensitivity in both the original and validation cohorts. The authors suggested that the approach could potentially be extended to other disease states and immunological phenotypes. In a later analysis, HLA-associated TCR beta chains were found to be more clonally expanded and to have lower generation probabilities than equally common non-associated chains. Correlated functional status among segregating V segments might be attributable to linkage disequilibrium, but an unknown experimental factor could not be ruled out. Because some donors lacked HLA typing at each locus, the association tests relied only on the typed subset. A later analysis associated 15,000 or so TCR beta sequences with specific HLA alleles at a false discovery rate of 0.05. An earlier analysis of some 590 of the donors showed that most TCR beta V segments appeared in productive rearrangements either about 87% or about 30% of the time, which broadly matched IMGT annotations. Immune exposure information for the cohort was limited to CMV serostatus. A later genetic analysis reported fewer N-insertions in productive TCRs among donors in an Asian-associated ancestry cluster than the roughly 700-donor mean.

As to this clone: Its antigen target is currently unknown.

CDR1 and CDR2, looked up from the germline V gene, are SGHTA and FQGTGA. The CDR3 sequence holds 13 residues, the cysteine and phenylalanine included. Of all the DNA, just the CDR3 is kept, 39 bases in frame from base 1. Trimming removed 2 bases from V and 6 bases from J, leaving 8 bases between the germline ends. The sequencing input was PBMCs. The chain uses TRBV7-3 and TRBJ2-1, with a weak D call of TRBD2 (5 bases match). The clonotype originates from a girl aged 2 to 10 in good health and CMV-seropositive. The CDR3 loop reads CASSLQGSNEQFF. The DNA is TGTGCCAGCAGCTTACAAGGGAGCAATGAGCAGTTCTTC.